Here is one T cell receptor beta chain with its context. This table comes from immunoSEQ multiplex PCR, and its TCRdb copy is limited to in-frame clones, with some not included. Counted here are fewer than 350,000 clones, 75% to 90% occurring once; the ten biggest clones make up about 1.8%. The entry originates in a study of blood T cell repertoires in COVID-19. The TCR originated in a woman in her 40s who had recovered from COVID-19. Sequences were obtained from PBMCs or T cells enriched from blood (not recorded which).

The DNA for the CDR3 is TGTGCCAGCAGCTTAAGGGACAGGGGGCTTCGAACTAACTATGGCTACACCTTC. Translated: CASSLRDRGLRTNYGYTF. The chain carries TRBV7-6 and TRBJ1-2, with TRBD1 identical over 12 bases. The CDR3 covers 18 residues. Trimming cost V 2 bases and J 0 bases; bases outside gene matches: 7. Germline CDR1 reads SGHVS; CDR2 reads FNYEAQ.